A selection of T cell receptor beta chains follows, all from one sample in a study of T cell changes during pregnancy in multiple sclerosis. Generated by immunoSEQ multiplex PCR, the TCRdb table keeps only in-frame clones and is missing some. Of approximately 93,000 clones listed, approximately 90% were seen once; the top ten hold around 0.93%. Sequencing used peripheral blood, obtained before pregnancy. The receptors were sampled from a female donor with multiple sclerosis, enrolled in a pregnancy study. The CDR3 runs from the conserved cysteine through the conserved F or W. The D gene is left open where the match is weak. Rows may omit the clone size; those that give it use once, few, many or a size class.

clone size,D gene,J gene,V gene,CDR3 DNA,CDR3 protein
NA,NA,TRBJ1-5,TRBV18,TGTGCCAGCTCACCAACCGGCACTCAGGGGTATAGCAATCAGCCCCAGCATTTT,CASSPTGTQGYSNQPQHF
NA,NA,TRBJ1-4,TRBV7-8,TGTGCCAGCAGCTTAGCAGGCAGGTTTAATGAAAAACTGTTTTTT,CASSLAGRFNEKLFF
NA,TRBD1,TRBJ1-2,TRBV5-8,TGTGCCAGCAGCCCGAGAGGGGACAGGGGGCGCATCTATGGCTACACCTTC,CASSPRGDRGRIYGYTF
NA,NA,TRBJ1-4,TRBV5-1,TGCGCCAGCAGCTTGCCTGGAGGGGCCGATGAAAAACTGTTTTTT,CASSLPGGADEKLFF
NA,TRBD2,TRBJ2-3,TRBV27,TGTGCCAGCAGTTCGCTAGCGGGCCTACCCACAGATACGCAGTATTTT,CASSSLAGLPTDTQYF
NA,TRBD1,TRBJ1-1,TRBV14,TGTGCCAGCAGCCAAGAGGGCAGGGGGATCGGGAACACTGAAGCTTTCTTT,CASSQEGRGIGNTEAFF
NA,NA,TRBJ1-5,TRBV9,TGTGCCAGCAGCGTTTCGGACAGCTACAATCAGCCCCAGCATTTT,CASSVSDSYNQPQHF
NA,TRBD1,TRBJ1-1,TRBV19,TGTGCCAGTAGTAAGGACAGGGGGCGCCTTGTGAACACTGAAGCTTTCTTT,CASSKDRGRLVNTEAFF
NA,TRBD1,TRBJ1-1,TRBV27,TGTGCCAGCAAGGACAGGGCGCGCACTGAAGCTTTCTTT,CASKDRARTEAFF
NA,NA,TRBJ2-1,TRBV28,TGTGCCACGCTTACCTCACCCTACTCCTACAATGAGCAGTTCTTC,CATLTSPYSYNEQFF
NA,NA,TRBJ2-1,TRBV12-5,TGTGCTAGTGGTTTGGACGGCTACAATGAGCAGTTCTTC,CASGLDGYNEQFF
NA,NA,TRBJ1-2,TRBV5-3,TGTGCCAGAAGCTTGCACGACAGAGCGAAGCGCTATGGCTACACCTTC,CARSLHDRAKRYGYTF
NA,NA,TRBJ1-1,TRBV5-1,TGCGCCAGCAGCTTACAGACAAACATGAACACTGAAGCTTTCTTT,CASSLQTNMNTEAFF
NA,NA,TRBJ2-5,TRBV25-1,TGTGCCAGCAGTTATCACCAGGGGAAAGAGACCCAGTACTTC,CASSYHQGKETQYF
NA,TRBD1,TRBJ2-7,TRBV27,TGTGCCAGCAGTTCCTACAGGGGGCCCAGCGAGCAGTACTTC,CASSSYRGPSEQYF
NA,NA,TRBJ1-2,TRBV29-1,TGCAGCGTTGCATTTAACTATGGCTACACCTTC,CSVAFNYGYTF
NA,TRBD1,TRBJ1-1,TRBV5-4,TGTGCCAGCAGCTTGGTACAGGGGGGGCCTGAAGCTTTCTTT,CASSLVQGGPEAFF
NA,NA,TRBJ2-3,TRBV6-5,TGTGCCAGCAGCCCGTGGGAGGGGGGCACAGATACGCAGTATTTT,CASSPWEGGTDTQYF
NA,NA,TRBJ2-2,TRBV2,TGTGCCAGCCTAGGGAGATTGCTGGTCGGGGAGCTGTTTTTT,CASLGRLLVGELFF
NA,TRBD2,TRBJ2-2,TRBV9,TGTGCCAGCAGCGATGGACTAGCGGGGGCCGGGGAGCTGTTTTTT,CASSDGLAGAGELFF
NA,NA,TRBJ1-1,TRBV2,TGTGCCAGCCAATGGAGGTGGACAGAAAAGAACACTGAAGCTTTCTTT,CASQWRWTEKNTEAFF
few,TRBD1,TRBJ1-2,TRBV7-6,TGTGCCAGCAGCTTAATGCTACAGGGGGCGGGCTATGGCTACACCTTC,CASSLMLQGAGYGYTF
NA,NA,TRBJ2-3,TRBV7-5,TGTGTCAGAAGCCACCCCGGGGCAGGGGTGTCAGATACGCAGTATTTT,CVRSHPGAGVSDTQYF
NA,TRBD2,TRBJ2-2,TRBV30,TGTGCCTGGAGTGGAAGTAGCGGGAGAAGGTACACCGGGGAGCTGTTTTTT,CAWSGSSGRRYTGELFF
few,TRBD2,TRBJ2-1,TRBV4-1,TGCGCCAGCAGCGCCCCCGGGACTAGCGAAATCGATGAGCAGTTCTTC,CASSAPGTSEIDEQFF
NA,NA,TRBJ2-1,TRBV15,TGTGCCACCAGCAGAGATGGGGGGAACAATGAGCAGTTCTTC,CATSRDGGNNEQFF
NA,TRBD2,TRBJ2-7,TRBV6-1,TGTGCCGGCAAAGCTGGGCTAGCGGCGGCCTACGAGCAGTACTTC,CAGKAGLAAAYEQYF
NA,NA,TRBJ1-4,TRBV7-2,TGTGCCAGCAGCTTAGGTTTGGGGGCGCAAGGAAAACTGTTTTTT,CASSLGLGAQGKLFF
NA,TRBD2,TRBJ2-7,TRBV12-5,TGTGCTAGTGGTTTGGTTGCGGGGGGGCCGTTAAGCGAGCAGTACTTC,CASGLVAGGPLSEQYF
NA,TRBD1,TRBJ1-4,TRBV27,TGTGCCAGCAGGTCACCCGGGGACAGAACTAATGAAAAACTGTTTTTT,CASRSPGDRTNEKLFF
NA,TRBD2,TRBJ2-5,TRBV5-1,TGCGCCAGCAGCTACGCGGGACTAGCGGGAGGAGGGCAAGAGACCCAGTACTTC,CASSYAGLAGGGQETQYF
NA,TRBD1,TRBJ2-7,TRBV11-2,TGTGCCAGCAGCCGGGACAGGAGCTCCTACGAGCAGTACTTC,CASSRDRSSYEQYF
NA,NA,TRBJ2-5,TRBV5-1,TGCGCCAGCAGACCCTGGGGCGAAGAGACCCAGTACTTC,CASRPWGEETQYF
NA,TRBD2,TRBJ2-1,TRBV5-1,TGCGCCAGCAGCTTGGCAGCGGGGGGGCCCAATGAGCAGTTCTTC,CASSLAAGGPNEQFF
NA,NA,TRBJ2-3,TRBV28,TGTGCCAGCAGGACAGGCTCGTGGAGCACAGATACGCAGTATTTT,CASRTGSWSTDTQYF
NA,NA,TRBJ2-2,TRBV27,TGTGCCAGCAGCCTGGGGGGTACCGGGGAGCTGTTTTTT,CASSLGGTGELFF
NA,TRBD1,TRBJ2-5,TRBV10-3,TGTGCCATCAGCCGACAGGGGGCGAAGTCAGAGACCCAGTACTTC,CAISRQGAKSETQYF
NA,NA,TRBJ2-7,TRBV7-2,TGTGCCAGCAGCTTACCGGGCGGGACCTACGAGCAGTACTTC,CASSLPGGTYEQYF
NA,TRBD2,TRBJ2-7,TRBV27,TGTGCCAGCACCGTAAGGGTAGGGCGGGAGGGCGTCTACGAGCAGTACTTC,CASTVRVGREGVYEQYF
NA,NA,TRBJ1-1,TRBV5-1,TGCGCCAGCAGCGTGACAGGTTCGCAGAACACTGAAGCTTTCTTT,CASSVTGSQNTEAFF
NA,NA,TRBJ1-1,TRBV2,TGTGCCAGCATCCGCCAACAGGTTGGAGCTTTCTTT,CASIRQQVGAFF
NA,NA,TRBJ2-7,TRBV15,TGTGCCACCAGCAGCAATCGGGGGAGCTCCTACTACGAGCAGTACTTC,CATSSNRGSSYYEQYF
NA,TRBD1,TRBJ1-2,TRBV7-2,TGTGCCAGCAGACAAACAGGGGGCGCAGGTGGCTACACCTTC,CASRQTGGAGGYTF
NA,NA,TRBJ2-7,TRBV28,TGTGCCAGCAGCCTCAGCAGGGGCACCCCCCACGAGCAGTACTTC,CASSLSRGTPHEQYF
NA,NA,TRBJ2-5,TRBV29-1,TGCAGCGTCGGAGAGACCCAGTACTTC,CSVGETQYF
NA,TRBD1,TRBJ1-1,TRBV10-3,TGTGCCATCAGAGGGACAGGGGTTGGTGAAGCTTTCTTT,CAIRGTGVGEAFF
NA,NA,TRBJ1-1,TRBV5-4,TGTGCCAGCAGCGGGGGGGCACAGGTCGTCACTGAAGCTTTCTTT,CASSGGAQVVTEAFF
NA,NA,TRBJ2-1,TRBV5-1,TGCGCCAGCAGCTTCGGCGGTAGCTCCTACAATGAGCAGTTCTTC,CASSFGGSSYNEQFF
NA,NA,TRBJ2-3,TRBV11-2,TGTGCCAGCAGCTTAGATTTCGGGGGAACGCAGTATTTT,CASSLDFGGTQYF
NA,NA,TRBJ1-1,TRBV4-3,TGCGCCAGCAGCCAAGATACAGGGAACACTGAAGCTTTCTTT,CASSQDTGNTEAFF
NA,NA,TRBJ1-1,TRBV4-1,TGCGCCAGCAGCCAGAACAGGGAGAGGACTGAAGCTTTCTTT,CASSQNRERTEAFF
NA,NA,TRBJ2-3,TRBV4-1,TGCGCCAGCAGCCAAAATCCTTTCACAGATACGCAGTATTTT,CASSQNPFTDTQYF
NA,NA,TRBJ1-4,TRBV9,TGTGCCAGCAGCGTAAGGGATAGGGGTGAAAAACTGTTTTTT,CASSVRDRGEKLFF
NA,NA,TRBJ2-7,TRBV21-1,TGTGCCAGCAGCAAAGGGCGCCCCCCAGGGGTAATATCCTACGAGCAGTACTTC,CASSKGRPPGVISYEQYF
NA,NA,TRBJ2-7,TRBV6-1,TGTGCCAGCAGTGAAGCTCTCCCCGAGCAGTACTTC,CASSEALPEQYF
NA,TRBD2,TRBJ2-1,TRBV27,TGTGCCAGCAGTTCAGGACTAGCGGGAAGCAATGAGCAGTTCTTC,CASSSGLAGSNEQFF
NA,NA,TRBJ1-6,TRBV2,TGTGCCAGCAGGGTCCAGAATTCACCCCTCCACTTT,CASRVQNSPLHF